The subject of this entry is one T cell receptor beta chain. Its antigen is unknown. The same CDR3 is also encoded by other DNA sequences in this sample. These data originate in a study of Ad26.COV2.S vaccination and SARS-CoV-2 variants. Study at large: A COV1001 Ad26.COV2.S trial-arm participant provided the sample. The authors gave Ad26.COV2.S intramuscularly, either once or twice 56 days apart.

The CDR3 loop spans 14 amino acids. Germline V gene lookup returns CDR1 SGDLS and CDR2 YYNGEE. V lost 0 bases and J lost 7; bases outside the gene matches: 5. Measured with immunoSEQ multiplex PCR; TCRdb has only the in-frame clones, and not every one. This table holds 350,000 to 550,000 clones, about 91% found once. Regarding treatment: 19 received Ad26.COV2.S at low or high dose, single or two shots; about 5 received placebo; per-sample allocation not given. Sampling took place 63 days after the first vaccine or placebo injection. Vaccine was an Ad26 vector expressing Wuhan-strain SARS-CoV-2 spike. Study conclusions and caveats: Greater spike-specific TCR breadth was seen in vaccine recipients than in placebo recipients.

The chain combines TRBV9 with TRBJ1-2; 8 nucleotides align to TRBD1. The source was peripheral blood, collected in a trial of Ad26.COV2.S vaccine versus placebo. The receptor comes from a person aged 18-60 years who received the Ad26.COV2.S COVID-19 vaccine or a placebo. CDR3 DNA: TGTGCCAGCAGCGTAGAAACAGGGGGAAGTGGCTACACCTTC. Translation gives CASSVETGGSGYTF.